The sequence of this TCR beta chain was determined in a study of cytomegalovirus exposure and HLA in healthy donors (dated by TCRdb to the late 2010s). Study-wide context: In an earlier analysis of 587 of the donors, approximately 300 Gb of sequence data and some 100 million unique TCR beta sequences from some 170 million T cells were reported. An early release that covered roughly 600 HLA-typed donors contained about 300 gigabases of sequencing data and tens of millions of unique TCR sequences. Among the approximately 400 genotyped donors, around 81% belonged to the genetic ancestry cluster associated with self-reported Caucasian donors. The aim of the study was to test whether cataloging public T cell receptors could identify signatures of past pathogen exposure. The T cell repertoires of 666 subjects were profiled by immunosequencing and related to cytomegalovirus serostatus. In addition to the first cohort of 666 subjects, a separate validation cohort of approximately 130 different subjects was used. To predict cytomegalovirus infection status, the study brought together high-throughput TCR immunosequencing, statistical association of individual TCRs with disease status, and machine learning. A later analysis re-analyzed previously published TCR beta repertoires from approximately 670 donors and added high-resolution HLA genotyping to study TCR occurrence patterns. Rather than drawing on any new phenotypic data, the later analysis identified candidate immune exposures from TCR beta sequences and the way those sequences occurred across donors. An earlier analysis of several hundred of the donors applied high-throughput TCR beta sequencing to assess whether each TCR beta V gene segment acted as functional or pseudogenic. Alongside the repertoire data, information on donor age, sex, ethnicity and CMV serostatus was compiled. In a later genetic analysis, genome-wide SNP genotypes for about 65% of the 666 donors were used, and that subset was treated as a discovery cohort. All discovery cohort repertoires had been generated using a single sequencing platform. Class I and class II HLA loci were covered by the typing at four-digit resolution. The number of typed donors differed by locus: roughly 620-640 for A, B, C, DRB1 and DQB1; approximately 520 for DQA1; fewer than 610 for DPA1; and roughly 450 for DPB1. A handful of DR-DQ haplotypes were handled as single units for association and clustering because linkage in the cohort was strong. Across approximately 420 genotyped donors of the cohort, an average of about 220,000 unique TCR beta nucleotide sequences per donor were sequenced, and roughly a sixth of those sequences were non-productive.

The paper's findings and limits, for the study overall: The presence/absence analyses assumed that sequencing depth was roughly uniform across donors, and that assumption may not be true. Because some donors lacked HLA typing at each locus, the association tests relied only on the typed subset. In a later analysis, several top co-occurrence clusters were reported to appear linked to parvovirus B19, influenza, CMV and Epstein-Barr virus. A further reported finding was that TCR beta sequences accurately predicted the HLA-A and HLA-B alleles for most subjects in the first cohort. A group of highly shared sequence variants was considered likely to be a technical artifact of the sequencing pipeline. The study listed 150 to 200 TCR beta chains as associated with cytomegalovirus. In vitro tests confirmed that a few of the cytomegalovirus-associated TCR beta chains recognize cytomegalovirus antigens. The earlier analysis of some 560 of the donors excluded some 16 rarely observed V segments, including chromosome 9 orphons, because counts were too low. A later analysis found that most CMV-associated TCR beta chains appeared HLA-restricted, with HLA associations seemingly driven largely by CMV exposure. The cohort was sequenced for TCR beta chains only, and without alpha or paired-chain data the features that could be detected were limited. The authors suggested that the approach could potentially be extended to other disease states and immunological phenotypes. Some IMGT-functional V segments, including TRBV6-2 and TRBV6-3, could not be distinguished by the 87-base-pair reads and were therefore excluded. In a later analysis, the rate of TCR association differed among HLA loci, with DRB1 alleles having the most associated TCRs and HLA-C alleles having the fewest. CMV serostatus was the only immune exposure information available for the cohort. Broadly in line with IMGT annotations, most TCR beta V segments showed up in productive rearrangements about 87% or about 30% of the time in an earlier analysis of under 700 of the donors. In a later analysis, over 15,000 TCR beta sequences were associated with specific HLA alleles at a false discovery rate of 0.05. Compared with equally common non-associated chains, HLA-associated TCR beta chains in a later analysis were more clonally expanded and had lower generation probabilities. Most TCR sequences were seen in very few donors, while some public TCRs were found in many individuals. Assigning TCR associations to individual alleles was difficult when HLA alleles, especially DR and DQ, strongly co-occurred. V-gene and J-gene trimming of TCR beta chains was associated with a missense DCLRE1C variant in a later genetic analysis, and the association was replicated in an independent cohort. Correlated functional status among segregating V segments might be attributable to linkage disequilibrium, but an unknown experimental factor could not be ruled out. In a later genetic analysis, fewer N-insertions in productive TCRs were reported among donors in an Asian-associated ancestry cluster than the roughly 700-donor mean. The classifier was reported to diagnose cytomegalovirus status with high specificity and sensitivity in both the original cohort and the validation cohort.

Compared with germline, V lacks 7 bases and J lacks 5 bases; bases without a gene match: 14. The CDR3 holds 17 amino acids from the cysteine to the phenylalanine. Solely the CDR3 DNA is kept, with 51 bases framed from the first base. The germline V gene provides CDR1 MRHNA and CDR2 SNTAGT. Comments on this clone: It lacks a known antigen. No base qualities exist here, and no much larger clone lies one base off it.

The cohort comprised fewer than 700 healthy bone marrow donors. Cohort members were all nominally healthy when sampled, although unrecorded immune exposures were likely present. The donor tested CMV seronegative, placing the donor among the 350 or so seronegative members of the cohort. Each donor provided a peripheral blood sample, and peripheral blood mononuclear cells were used for TCR beta sequencing. Genomic DNA extraction from the blood cell samples was performed with the Qiagen DNeasy Blood Extraction Kit. Library prep was done by the immunoSEQ multiplex PCR assay. For the multiplex PCR, a mixture combining 60 forward primers for TCR Vbeta segments and 13 reverse primers for TCR Jbeta segments was used. Amplification of the CDR3 region of rearranged TCR beta genes was performed with a multiplex PCR assay on genomic DNA. On the Illumina HiSeq System, the amplified TCR beta libraries were sequenced as 87-base-pair reads. Processing in the source paper ran as follows. A later analysis counted about 80 million unique TCR beta chains across the roughly 700 repertoires, and 9.5 million to 11 million of these chains were shared by at least two donors. To remove PCR and sequencing errors, raw reads were error-corrected and collapsed into unique sequences using a nearest-neighbor algorithm that merged closely related sequences. CDR3 sequences were aligned to IMGT reference sequences to assign V, D and J gene segments. For a sequence to be retained, a match of at least six nucleotides to both a V gene segment and a J gene segment was required. A rearrangement counted as productive if the CDR3 had no stop codons and remained in frame with V and J, and every other rearrangement counted as non-productive. Following IMGT convention, CDR3 was defined as the stretch from the second conserved V-encoded cysteine to the conserved J-encoded phenylalanine. The earlier analysis of roughly 590 of the donors excluded any sequence lacking an unambiguous match to a single V gene segment. In an earlier analysis of around 600 of the donors, V segments were called functional above 56.7% productive rearrangements and were called segregating when the between-donor standard deviation exceeded 5%. A statistical classification framework was built to diagnose cytomegalovirus status from the catalog of TCR beta chain sequences. V and J gene assignment, in a later analysis, came from comparing TCR nucleotide sequences with IMGT/GENE-DB human TR gene sequences. In a later analysis, CDR3 sequences and most-parsimonious VDJ recombination scenarios were assigned using the TCRdist pipeline. In a later analysis, each TCR beta chain was defined by its CDR3 amino acid sequence together with its V-gene family, and reads without a unique V-gene family were excluded. In a later analysis, 450 to 600 highly shared, low-generation-probability nucleotide sequences were removed to address suspected cross-contamination and a sequencing artifact. For each public chain, a later analysis derived a clonal expansion index from normalized ranks of inferred template counts within each repertoire. In a later analysis, generation probabilities were computed with a VDJ recombination model fitted to out-of-frame rearrangements, and the resulting probabilities were checked against IGoR. In a later analysis, hypergeometric tests were used to score TCR-TCR, TCR-HLA and TCR-CMV co-occurrence, with a repertoire-size bias correction applied to TCR pairs. False discovery rates were estimated in a later analysis by permuting HLA or CMV assignments 20 times. A later analysis grouped co-occurring TCRs with DBSCAN, adding TCRdist sequence similarity when clustering within HLA-allele-positive subsets. Co-occurrence clustering excluded repertoires with fewer than 30,000 or more than 120,000 public chains, plus five with anomalous nucleotide sharing. TCRdb took this table from immuneACCESS and kept in-frame rearrangements with V and J called. Such tables lack part of the clones; where checked against another copy, unresolved V genes explain under half of the gap, and the rest is unexplained. V, J and clone size are those of that table, while D and trimming were read from the DNA. This sample comprises around 64,000 clones, roughly 85% of them detected only once. The ten most abundant clones make up 2% of the sample.

This sequence was found in a woman in her twenties or thirties in good health and CMV-seronegative. The sequence is built from TRBV6-4 and TRBJ2-2; 9 middle bases align to TRBD2. The sample was PBMCs. The nucleotide sequence reads as follows: TGTGCCAGCATCCTACTGGGGACTAGCCTTGAAACCGGGGAGCTGTTTTTT. It is translated as CASILLGTSLETGELFF.